The source of this TCR beta chain is a study of blood T cell repertoires in COVID-19. Study summary: Material from acute and convalescent COVID-19 was sourced from the United States, Italy and Spain. Sample material is recorded as cDNA or gDNA derived from T cells, B-cell-depleted T cells, or PBMCs.

The CDR3 has 15 residues. Germline values: CDR1 SGHAT, CDR2 FQNNGV. V dropped 1 base and J dropped 5; count of bases not matched to a gene: 5. Study processing details: The assay estimated nucleated cells by amplifying reference gene primers. Using immunoSEQ multiplex PCR, the repertoire was profiled, and TCRdb retains in-frame clones only, with some absent. V, J and clone size are those of that table, while D and trimming were read from the DNA. The sample carries around 70,000 clones, 87% recorded once. This TCR was sampled from a woman aged 18-29 years with acute or convalescent COVID-19. V usage is TRBV11-2 and J usage is TRBJ2-3; 8 bases align to TRBD2. Sequenced sample: peripheral blood. The CDR3 region is CASSLAGGVVDTQYF. CDR3 DNA: TGTGCCAGCAGCTTAGCCGGGGGGGTGGTAGATACGCAGTATTTT. Full variable domain (rest looked up from reference TRBV11-2 and TRBJ2-3): EAGVAQSPRYKIIEKRQSVAFWCNPISGHATLYWYQQILGQGPKLLIQFQNNGVVDDSQLPKDRFSAERLKGVDSTLKIQPAKLEDSAVYLCASSLAGGVVDTQYFGPGTRLTVL.